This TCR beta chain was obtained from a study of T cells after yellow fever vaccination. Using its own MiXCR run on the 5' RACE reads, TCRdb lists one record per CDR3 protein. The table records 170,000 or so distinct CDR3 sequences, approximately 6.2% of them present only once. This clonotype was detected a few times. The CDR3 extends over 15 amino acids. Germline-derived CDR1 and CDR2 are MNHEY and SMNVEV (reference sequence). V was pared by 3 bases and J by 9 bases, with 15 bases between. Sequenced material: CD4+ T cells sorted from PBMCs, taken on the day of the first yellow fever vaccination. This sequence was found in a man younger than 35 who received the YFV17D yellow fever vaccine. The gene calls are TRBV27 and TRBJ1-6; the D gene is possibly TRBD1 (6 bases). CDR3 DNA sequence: TGTGCCAGCAGTTTGCAACAGGGTGTCGGTTCACCCCTCCACTTT. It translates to CASSLQQGVGSPLHF.